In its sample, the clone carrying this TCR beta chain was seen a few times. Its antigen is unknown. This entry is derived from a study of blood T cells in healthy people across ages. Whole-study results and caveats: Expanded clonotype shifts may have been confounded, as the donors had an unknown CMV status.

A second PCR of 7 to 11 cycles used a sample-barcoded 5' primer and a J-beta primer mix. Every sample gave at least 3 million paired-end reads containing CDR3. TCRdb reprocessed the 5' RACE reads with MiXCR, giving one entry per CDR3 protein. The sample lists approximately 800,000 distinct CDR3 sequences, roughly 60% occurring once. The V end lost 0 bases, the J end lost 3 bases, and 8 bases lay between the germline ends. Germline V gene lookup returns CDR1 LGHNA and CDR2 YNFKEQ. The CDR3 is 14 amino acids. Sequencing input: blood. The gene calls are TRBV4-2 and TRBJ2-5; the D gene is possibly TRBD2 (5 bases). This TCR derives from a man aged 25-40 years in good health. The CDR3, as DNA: TGTGCCAGCAGCCAAGAGACCGGGAAAGAGACCCAGTACTTC. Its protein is CASSQETGKETQYF.